This T cell receptor (beta chain) is from a study of Ad26.COV2.S vaccination and SARS-CoV-2 variants. Assay used: immunoSEQ multiplex PCR; TCRdb lists only in-frame clones, some missing. The sample carries roughly 380,000 clones, roughly 90% recorded once. Treatment specified: over 15 received Ad26.COV2.S at low or high dose, single or two shots; several received placebo; per-sample allocation not given. Samples came from day 63 after the first vaccine or placebo injection. CDR1 is MNHEY, CDR2 SMNVEV, per germline (reference sequence). The CDR3 loop spans 18 amino acids. V gave up 5 bases and J gave up 4 bases; unmatched junction bases: 11.

V gene TRBV27 combines with J gene TRBJ2-2; 12 nucleotides line up with TRBD1. This specimen consisted of peripheral blood, obtained in a trial of Ad26.COV2.S vaccine versus placebo. The receptor's source is a person between 18 and 65 years old who received the Ad26.COV2.S COVID-19 vaccine or a placebo. CDR3 DNA: TGTGCCAGCAGTCCTGAACCCGGGACAGGGGGCGGCACCGGGGAGCTGTTTTTT. It is translated as CASSPEPGTGGGTGELFF.